These 11 T cell receptor beta chains came from one sample sequenced in a study of cytomegalovirus exposure and HLA in healthy donors. Both 60 Vbeta primers and 13 Jbeta primers went into the PCR. The table came from immunoSEQ multiplex PCR; TCRdb's copy has only in-frame clones and leaves some out. The sample yields more than 140,000 clones, of which the top ten take up about 2.2%. The specimen sequenced was PBMCs. The source is a woman aged 18-29 years in good health and CMV-seronegative.

This sequence joins TRBV7-2 and TRBJ2-1, with a weak D call TRBD2 (6 bases). Trimming removed 1 base from V and 6 bases from J, with 13 bases in between. The CDR3 runs to 15 residues. Germline values: CDR1 SGHTA, CDR2 FQGNSA. The CDR3: CASSLGGDSFNEQFF. In DNA, the CDR3 is TGTGCCAGCAGCTTAGGGGGGGACTCTTTCAATGAGCAGTTCTTC. Using reference TRBV7-2 and TRBJ2-1 for the parts outside the CDR3, the full variable domain is GAGVSQSPSNKVTEKGKDVELRCDPISGHTALYWYRQSLGQGLEFLIYFQGNSAPDKSGLPSDRFSAERTGGSVSTLTIQRTQQEDSAVYLCASSLGGDSFNEQFFGPGTRLTVL.

The chain couples TRBV19 to TRBJ2-2; 7 bases are shared with TRBD1. V trimming: 4 bases; J trimming: 0 bases; junction bases outside the gene matches: 8. Germline CDR1 is LNHDA and CDR2 is SQIVND (reference sequence). The CDR3 sequence is 17 residues long. CDR3 in amino acids: CASSTTPGQPNTGELFF. As DNA, the CDR3 is TGTGCCAGTAGTACTACTCCGGGACAGCCGAACACCGGGGAGCTGTTTTTT. The full variable domain, completed using reference TRBV19 and TRBJ2-2, is DGGITQSPKYLFRKEGQNVTLSCEQNLNHDAMYWYRQDPGQGLRLIYYSQIVNDFQKGDIAEGYSVSREKKESFPLTVTSAQKNPTAFYLCASSTTPGQPNTGELFFGEGSRLTVL.

The chain couples TRBV29-1 to TRBJ2-1; the match to TRBD2 covers 8 bases. The CDR3 has 10 amino acids. CDR1 is SQVTM, CDR2 ANQGSEA, per germline. The junction had 8 bases not matched to a gene; V was cut back by 7 bases and J by 15 bases. In DNA, the CDR3 is TGCAGCGCCCGGGAGGGATCTCTGTTCTTC. This translates into CSAREGSLFF.

The J gene is TRBJ1-2, the V gene TRBV2; 12 bases match TRBD1. With V trimmed by 3 bases and J by 13 bases, 12 bases remained unmatched. Per the germline V gene, CDR1 is SNHLY and CDR2 is FYNNEI. CDR3 length equals 15 residues. The CDR3 sequence: CASSEVFGTGGDGTF. DNA for the CDR3: TGTGCCAGCAGTGAGGTTTTCGGGACAGGGGGCGACGGCACCTTC.

The chain links TRBV7-2 to TRBJ1-1, with TRBD1 identical over 7 bases. The CDR3 spans 15 residues. Looked up from germline, CDR1 is SGHTA and CDR2 is FQGNSA. V lost 1 base, J lost 3 bases, and 5 bases stayed unmatched. The CDR3 protein is CASSLDWTGDTEAFF. In nucleotides, the CDR3 is TGTGCCAGCAGCTTAGATTGGACAGGAGACACTGAAGCTTTCTTT.

Concerning this clone itself: At one of its ends the junction is not consistent with the germline gene, which may arise from a read error. The chain is built from TRBV7-9 and TRBJ2-3, with TRBD2 matching 11 bases. This CDR3 comprises 16 residues. Looked up from germline, CDR1 is SEHNR and CDR2 is FQNEAQ (reference sequence). The CDR3 nucleotides are TGTGCCAGCAGTTTAGCGGGAGGGCCGGGCACAGATACGCAGTATTTT. Protein sequence: CASSLAGGPGTDTQYF.

The V and J genes are TRBV5-3 and TRBJ1-1; D perhaps matches TRBD1 (5 bases). TRBV5-3 is an open reading frame whose function is uncertain. Trimming cost V 0 bases and J 8 bases, with 11 bases left between them. The CDR3 has 13 residues. CDR3 protein: CARSLGGLGEAFF. In nucleotides, the CDR3 is TGTGCCAGAAGCTTGGGGGGCTTGGGGGAAGCTTTCTTT.

The CDR3 loop is CASSHPGGSYEQYV. DNA of the CDR3: TGCGCCAGCAGCCATCCAGGAGGGTCATACGAGCAGTACGTC. The chain employs TRBV4-1 and TRBJ2-7, with D possibly TRBD2 on 6 matching bases. Germline V CDR1 and CDR2: MGHRA, YSYEKL. The V end lost 3 bases, the J end lost 4 bases, and 13 bases lay between the germline ends. This CDR3 region has 14 residues.

V usage is TRBV6-1 and J usage is TRBJ2-1; 12 bases are shared with TRBD2. CDR1 is MNHNS, CDR2 SASEGT, per germline. The V and J ends lost 4 bases and 7 bases, in that order; junction bases with no gene match: 8. The length of the CDR3 is 16 residues. Written as DNA, the CDR3 is TGTGCCAGCAGTGCATTAACTAGCGGGAGGCGTAATGAGCAGTTCTTC. Encoded protein: CASSALTSGRRNEQFF.

The rearrangement uses TRBV14 and TRBJ2-5, with a possible D match to TRBD2 (5 bases). V shed 3 bases and J shed 4 bases, with 12 bases lying between them. Germline CDR1 is SGHDN and CDR2 is FVKESK. The CDR3 extends over 14 amino acids. CDR3 protein: CASSQLASGETQYF. The CDR3 nucleotides read TGTGCCAGCAGCCAGCTAGCCTCGGGAGAGACCCAGTACTTC.

V usage is TRBV10-1 and J usage is TRBJ2-5; no definite D call. The CDR3 has 14 amino acids. The V and J ends lost 0 bases and 5 bases respectively, with 10 bases between them. Germline CDR1 WNHNN, CDR2 SYGVQD (reference sequence). The CDR3 nucleotides read TGCGCCAGCAGTGAGTCTAATTTTCCTGAGACCCAGTACTTC. It specifies CASSESNFPETQYF.